The 26 T cell receptor beta chains below all came from one sample that was sequenced in a study of blood T cell repertoires in COVID-19. Sequencing used immunoSEQ multiplex PCR; TCRdb keeps in-frame clones, though not all of them. The table shows about 160,000 clones, with roughly 81% occurring only once. The sample was peripheral blood. Receptor source: a middle-aged man with acute or convalescent COVID-19.

As regards this clone: One end of the junction fails to match germline, which may point to a read error. This sequence joins TRBV13 and TRBJ1-2; the D gene is possibly TRBD1 (6 bases). The CDR3 has 16 residues. Germline V gene lookup returns CDR1 PRHDT and CDR2 FYEKMQ (reference sequence). The DNA for the CDR3 is TGTGCCAGCAGCCTAGGAGCGGGGGCCCCTAACTATGGCTACACCTTC. This translates into CASSLGAGAPNYGYTF.

This chain connects TRBV27 to TRBJ1-1; 7 bases match TRBD1. Trimming removed 6 bases from V and 5 bases from J; junction bases left unmatched: 12. Germline CDR1 MNHEY, CDR2 SMNVEV (reference sequence). The CDR3 is 15 amino acids. The CDR3 here is CASRRIGGGGTEAFF. CDR3 coding DNA: TGTGCCAGCAGAAGAATAGGGGGCGGTGGGACTGAAGCTTTCTTT.

The rearrangement uses TRBV6-1 and TRBJ2-2; a weak D match, TRBD2 (5 bases). The CDR3 runs to 17 residues. The V and J ends lost 0 bases and 3 bases respectively, with 14 bases between them. The germline gives CDR1 MNHNS, CDR2 SASEGT. CDR3 nucleotide sequence: TGTGCCAGCAGTGAAGCCCTGGAGGACCTTCACACCGGGGAGCTGTTTTTT. The encoded protein is CASSEALEDLHTGELFF.

The V and J genes are TRBV7-9 and TRBJ1-1; 9 bases match TRBD1. Germline CDR1 reads SEHNR; CDR2 reads FQNEAQ (reference sequence). This CDR3 region has 14 residues. Unmatched junction bases numbered 6, after V lost 5 bases and J lost 5 bases. CDR3 region: CASSTLQGATEAFF. The CDR3 DNA reads TGTGCCAGCAGCACCTTACAGGGGGCGACTGAAGCTTTCTTT.

The chain has TRBV5-1 and TRBJ2-3; TRBD1 is a possible D gene (6 bases). Trimming cost V 0 bases and J 0 bases, with 11 bases left between them. Germline assignment: CDR1 SGHRS and CDR2 YFSETQ. The CDR3 contains 16 residues. This CDR3 is CASSLAAGVSTDTQYF. CDR3 coding DNA: TGCGCCAGCAGCTTGGCCGCAGGGGTTAGCACAGATACGCAGTATTTT.

This clone was recorded only once. CDR3: CASRERQVSPEAFF. In nucleotides, the CDR3 is TGTGCCAGCAGAGAGAGACAGGTTTCGCCTGAAGCTTTCTTT. The chain carries TRBV2 and TRBJ1-1, with D possibly TRBD1 on 6 matching bases. The CDR3 runs to 14 residues. Looked up from germline, CDR1 is SNHLY and CDR2 is FYNNEI. The V end lost 6 bases, the J end lost 6 bases, and 17 bases lay between the germline ends.

J is TRBJ1-2 and V is TRBV19; D unclear. CDR3 size: 15 residues. V was shortened by 2 bases and J by 9 bases, with 19 bases between the two germline ends. The germline CDR1 and CDR2 sequences are LNHDA and SQIVND (reference sequence). This chain's CDR3 is CASSIRMGGVWSYTF. The DNA of the CDR3 is TGTGCCAGTAGTATAAGGATGGGAGGCGTGTGGAGCTACACCTTC.

This chain uses TRBV11-2 with TRBJ2-7, with D possibly TRBD1 on 5 matching bases. Per the germline V gene, CDR1 is SGHAT and CDR2 is FQNNGV. Between the trimmed V and J ends, which lost 4 bases and 6 bases, there was a span of 13 bases. CDR3 length equals 13 residues. CDR3 bases: TGTGCCAGCAGCTCGATGACAGTAAGCGAGCAGTACTTC. Encoded protein: CASSSMTVSEQYF.

The chain links TRBV6-6 to TRBJ2-5; maybe TRBD1 (5 bases). Germline CDR1 is MNHNY and CDR2 is SVGAGI (reference sequence). V was pared by 4 bases and J by 1 base, with 10 bases between. CDR3 size: 14 residues. The CDR3 DNA sequence: TGTGCCAGCAGTTCCTCGACAGTCCAAGAGACCCAGTACTTC. Protein: CASSSSTVQETQYF.

On this clone: Other DNA sequences from this sample encode an identical CDR3 as well. This sequence joins TRBV11-2 and TRBJ1-1; 7 bases map to TRBD1. The length of the CDR3 is 13 residues. The V gene end was trimmed by 6 bases and the J gene end by 4 bases; junction bases not matched to a gene: 5. Germline values: CDR1 SGHAT, CDR2 FQNNGV. CDR3 coding DNA: TGTGCCAGCAGTTCACAGGGGAGCACTGAAGCTTTCTTT. It yields the protein CASSSQGSTEAFF.

The chain couples TRBV5-1 to TRBJ2-7; TRBD2 is a possible D gene (5 bases). Trimming cost V 7 bases and J 5 bases, with 16 bases left between them. The germline V gene encodes CDR1 SGHRS and CDR2 YFSETQ. The CDR3 sequence is 13 residues long. The CDR3 loop reads CASGSLPEHEQYF. The CDR3 DNA follows: TGCGCCAGCGGGAGTCTGCCTGAGCACGAGCAGTACTTC.

This clone was seen more than once but under ten times. The chain is built from TRBV5-1 and TRBJ1-1; D unresolved. V lost 4 bases and J lost 1, with 14 bases in between. The germline V gene encodes CDR1 SGHRS and CDR2 YFSETQ. The CDR3 runs 15 residues. CDR3 sequence: CASSARSGENTEAFF. The CDR3 DNA is TGCGCCAGCAGCGCACGTTCGGGAGAGAACACTGAAGCTTTCTTT.

The chain employs TRBV28 and TRBJ1-1; D gene ambiguous. CDR1 and CDR2 (germline): MDHEN, SYDVKM. The CDR3 consists of 15 residues. V was cut by 6 bases and J by 0 bases, with 14 bases left in between. As DNA, the CDR3 is TGTGCCAGCAGGTCCAACGAGGCTCTGAACACTGAAGCTTTCTTT. It is translated as CASRSNEALNTEAFF.

As DNA, the CDR3 is TGCAGCGTTGATCCCGGGTCCGGCACTGAAGCTTTCTTT. Its translation: CSVDPGSGTEAFF. The chain uses TRBV29-1 and TRBJ1-1; D is unclear. The V gene lost 3 bases and the J gene lost 4 bases, with 12 bases spanning the gap. The length of the CDR3 is 13 residues. Germline-derived CDR1 and CDR2 are SQVTM and ANQGSEA.

A single count supports this clone. The chain recombines TRBV5-6 with TRBJ2-7; TRBD1 aligns across 10 bases. Germline assignment: CDR1 SGHDT and CDR2 YYEEEE. CDR3 length equals 13 residues. V was pared by 4 bases and J by 8 bases, with 6 bases of the junction left unmatched. CDR3: CASSGQGGRKQYF. CDR3 sequence (DNA): TGTGCCAGCAGCGGACAGGGGGGCCGAAAGCAGTACTTC.

The V and J genes are TRBV14 and TRBJ2-3; maybe TRBD1 (5 bases). The V gene lost 3 bases and the J gene lost 0 bases, with 16 bases spanning the gap. Germline values: CDR1 SGHDN, CDR2 FVKESK. CDR3 length: 17 residues. The CDR3 DNA sequence: TGTGCCAGCAGCCACTCCGGCCAGGGATCTAGCACAGATACGCAGTATTTT. As protein: CASSHSGQGSSTDTQYF. The variable domain in full, with the rest retrieved from reference TRBV14 and TRBJ2-3, is EAGVTQFPSHSVIEKGQTVTLRCDPISGHDNLYWYRRVMGKEIKFLLHFVKESKQDESGMPNNRFLAERTGGTYSTLKVQPAELEDSGVYFCASSHSGQGSSTDTQYFGPGTRLTVL.

V usage is TRBV7-9 and J usage is TRBJ1-1, with TRBD1 identical over 8 bases. J gave up 4 bases and V 5 bases, and 9 bases lay outside the gene matches. The germline CDR1 and CDR2 sequences are SEHNR and FQNEAQ (reference sequence). This CDR3 has 15 amino acids. The CDR3 coding sequence is TGTGCCAGCAGCCCAACAGGGGGGCTCGGCACTGAAGCTTTCTTT. Translated, it gives CASSPTGGLGTEAFF. The full variable domain, in which reference TRBV7-9 and TRBJ1-1 provide the parts outside the CDR3, is DTGVSQNPRHKITKRGQNVTFRCDPISEHNRLYWYRQTLGQGPEFLTYFQNEAQLEKSRLLSDRFSAERPKGSFSTLEIQRTEQGDSAMYLCASSPTGGLGTEAFFGQGTRLTVV.

This rearrangement joins TRBV4-1 to TRBJ1-4; a weak D match, TRBD1 (5 bases). Trimming removed 0 bases at V and 7 bases at J, with 18 bases between. The V gene's germline CDR1 is MGHRA and CDR2 YSYEKL. The CDR3 spans 17 residues. In DNA, the CDR3 is TGCGCCAGCAGCCAAGATCCTCTCGCAGGGTGGGGTGAAAAACTGTTTTTT. Protein: CASSQDPLAGWGEKLFF.

The rearrangement links TRBV19 to TRBJ2-1, with 11 bases aligning to TRBD2. Per germline, CDR1 LNHDA and CDR2 SQIVND (reference sequence). CDR3 size: 14 residues. V dropped 5 bases and J dropped 7; count of bases not matched to a gene: 4. DNA of the CDR3: TGTGCCAGTAGTCGGACTAGCGGGCCTAATGAGCAGTTCTTC. It codes for CASSRTSGPNEQFF.

This clone was seen a handful of times. V usage is TRBV11-2 and J usage is TRBJ2-7, with D perhaps TRBD2 (5 bases). There are 13 residues in the CDR3. Germline CDR1 reads SGHAT; CDR2 reads FQNNGV. Between the trimmed V and J ends, which lost 6 bases and 4 bases, there was a span of 13 bases. The CDR3 spells CASSTGDAYEQYF. In DNA, the CDR3 is TGTGCCAGCAGTACCGGGGATGCGTACGAGCAGTACTTC.

This clone was counted between two and nine times. This sequence joins TRBV7-2 and TRBJ1-5, with 7 bases lining up with TRBD1. Germline V CDR1 and CDR2: SGHTA, FQGNSA. The CDR3 spans 15 residues. With V trimmed by 5 bases and J by 5 bases, 9 bases remained unmatched. The DNA of the CDR3 is TGTGCCAGCAGCAGACAGGGAGGACTCTATCAGCCCCAGCATTTT. Protein sequence: CASSRQGGLYQPQHF. Full variable domain (missing parts from reference TRBV7-2 and TRBJ1-5): GAGVSQSPSNKVTEKGKDVELRCDPISGHTALYWYRQSLGQGLEFLIYFQGNSAPDKSGLPSDRFSAERTGGSVSTLTIQRTQQEDSAVYLCASSRQGGLYQPQHFGDGTRLSIL.

The chain has TRBV11-2 and TRBJ1-4; 12 nucleotides match TRBD1. The CDR3 is 15 amino acids. The V gene end was trimmed by 5 bases and the J gene end by 8 bases; junction bases not matched to a gene: 6. Looked up from germline, CDR1 is SGHAT and CDR2 is FQNNGV. The CDR3 spells CASSRGDRGREKLFF. CDR3 sequence (DNA): TGTGCCAGCAGCCGAGGGGACAGGGGGCGGGAAAAACTGTTTTTT.

V gene TRBV6-2 or TRBV6-3 combines with J gene TRBJ1-6, with 8 bases that match TRBD1. The CDR3 length is 14 residues. Losses at the gene ends were 6 bases for V and 9 bases for J; bases not matched to a gene: 7. Looked up from germline, CDR1 is MNHEY and CDR2 is SVGEGT. CDR3 protein: CASSQGAYASPLHF. The CDR3 DNA reads as TGTGCCAGCAGCCAGGGGGCGTACGCTTCACCCCTCCACTTT.

The V and J genes are TRBV11-3 and TRBJ2-1; 10 bases line up with TRBD2. Germline V CDR1 and CDR2: SGHNT, YENEEA. This CDR3 has 15 residues. The V segment lost 1 base and the J segment 6 bases; nucleotides outside the gene matches: 3. CDR3 in DNA: TGTGCCAGCAGCTTAGGGGAGCGGGGGGGCAATGAGCAGTTCTTC. Its translation: CASSLGERGGNEQFF.

The J gene is TRBJ1-1, the V gene TRBV7-9; tentatively, D is TRBD1 (6 bases). Trimming removed 3 bases from V and 0 bases from J, with 11 bases in between. CDR3 length: 15 residues. CDR1 is SEHNR and CDR2 is FQNEAQ in the germline V gene (reference sequence). CDR3 sequence (DNA): TGTGCCAGCAGCTTGGGACAATTCATGAACACTGAAGCTTTCTTT. Amino acid sequence: CASSLGQFMNTEAFF.

This clone was observed a few times. The chain uses TRBV12-3 or TRBV12-4 and TRBJ2-1; perhaps TRBD1 as D (5 bases). CDR3 length: 13 amino acids. Trimming shortened V by 3 bases and J by 14 bases, and 17 bases separated the two germline ends. CDR3 residues: CASSLGSSTVKFF. The CDR3 DNA reads TGTGCCAGCAGTTTGGGCTCCTCGACAGTAAAGTTCTTC.